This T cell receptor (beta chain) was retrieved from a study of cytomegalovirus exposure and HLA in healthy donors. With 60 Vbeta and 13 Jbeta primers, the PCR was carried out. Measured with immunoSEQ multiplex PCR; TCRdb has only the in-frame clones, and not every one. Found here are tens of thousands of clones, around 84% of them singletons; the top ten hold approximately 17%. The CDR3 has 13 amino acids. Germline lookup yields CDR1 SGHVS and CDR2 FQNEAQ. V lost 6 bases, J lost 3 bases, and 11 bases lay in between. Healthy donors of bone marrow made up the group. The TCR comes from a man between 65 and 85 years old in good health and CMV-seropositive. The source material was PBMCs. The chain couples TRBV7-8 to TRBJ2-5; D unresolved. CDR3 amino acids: CASSLTQEETQYF. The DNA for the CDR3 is TGTGCCAGCAGTCTTACCCAGGAAGAGACCCAGTACTTC.